This TCR beta chain was identified during a study of T cell repertoires in cytomegalovirus infection. At the level of the study: Indications of both CMV infection and matching HLA type were provided by public TCR beta signatures. Overall study results and limits: People with CMV and the relevant HLA were identified by cumulative public TCR beta family frequency.

One entry per CDR3 protein, called by TCRdb with MiXCR from the reads. This repertoire shows just under 550,000 distinct CDR3 sequences, around a quarter found once; its top ten account for roughly 13%. The germline V and J ends were trimmed by 0 bases and 0 bases, with 7 bases remaining between them. CDR1 and CDR2 from the germline V gene are SGHNT and YENEEA. The CDR3 is made up of 15 amino acids. This clonotype was counted a few times. Its antigen is not identified. The clonotype was recovered from a human donor in good health (CMV status not recorded). Some clones in this sample may be carry-over from other donors' samples. V is TRBV11-3 and J is TRBJ2-3, with D perhaps TRBD1 (5 bases). Sequenced input: PBMCs. The CDR3 reads CASSLDWGSTDTQYF. The DNA of the CDR3 is TGTGCCAGCAGCTTAGATTGGGGCAGCACAGATACGCAGTATTTT.